This T cell receptor beta chain was profiled in a study of cytomegalovirus exposure and HLA in healthy donors. The V gene lost 2 bases and the J gene lost 8 bases, with 9 bases spanning the gap. CDR1 is GTSNPN and CDR2 is SVGIG in the germline V gene (reference sequence). The CDR3 totals 11 residues. The study ran its PCR with 60 Vbeta and 13 Jbeta primers. Here immunoSEQ multiplex PCR was the method, and the copy in TCRdb shows in-frame clones only, minus some. The table lists 180,000 or so clones, roughly 73% of them singletons. About this clone itself: Its antigen remains unknown.

Study findings and constraints: For cytomegalovirus status, the classifier reportedly gave diagnoses with high specificity and sensitivity.

The chain is built from TRBV30 and TRBJ1-2; D possibly corresponds to TRBD1 (6 bases). The TCR sequence derives from a woman aged 40 to 50 in good health and CMV-seropositive. Material: PBMCs. The CDR3 nucleotides read TGTGCCTGGAGTTCAGGGGCCGGCTACACCTTC. The encoded protein is CAWSSGAGYTF.